The sequence of this T cell receptor beta chain was determined in a study of regulatory T cells in long-lasting Graves disease. Indicated time point: newly diagnosed GD, antithyroid drugs for less than 3 months. There was RNA extracted from PBMCs, and the TCR library was made from it. This clonotype was seen repeatedly, ten times or more. The CDR3 has 12 residues. The germline V and J ends were trimmed by 2 bases and 4 bases, with 6 bases remaining between them. Building the TCR beta libraries relied on iRepertoire HTBI primers, and CDR3 regions underwent Arm-PCR. Using its own MiXCR run on the multiplex PCR reads, TCRdb lists one record per CDR3 protein. The sample includes around 500,000 distinct CDR3 sequences, around 11% of them seen just once. The same specimen was also included in a second study, on T cells in Graves' hyperthyroidism and ophthalmopathy. This second study says: An initial round of RT-PCR targeting the TCR CDR3 relied on the HTBI primer set. The authors' 13 V-J model separated ophthalmopathy from stable hyperthyroidism.

Here the sequenced sample was peripheral blood mononuclear cells (PBMCs), taken at new diagnosis, from a patient treated with antithyroid drugs. The receptor was isolated from a woman in her 30s with Graves disease. The J gene is TRBJ2-7, the V gene TRBV12-3 or TRBV12-4, with unresolved D. CDR3 residues: CASSLKRYEQYF. CDR3 nucleotide sequence: TGTGCCAGCAGTTTAAAACGTTACGAGCAGTACTTC.